The 25 T cell receptor beta chains below all came from one sample that was sequenced in a study of blood T cell repertoires in COVID-19. The assay was immunoSEQ multiplex PCR, and TCRdb's table has in-frame clones only and misses some. Here the sample spans 250,000 to 350,000 clones, approximately 86% being singletons. Sequencing used peripheral blood. The receptors come from a woman aged 65 to 85 with COVID-19, enrolled during active disease.

CDR3 loop: CASSSDRGLNYGYTF. In DNA, the CDR3 is TGTGCCAGCAGTTCGGACAGGGGCCTAAACTATGGCTACACCTTC. The J gene is TRBJ1-2, the V gene TRBV28, with 9 nucleotides matching TRBD1. Germline-derived CDR1 and CDR2 are MDHEN and SYDVKM. Trimming removed 4 bases from V and 2 bases from J; junction bases left unmatched: 5. The CDR3 contains 15 residues.

This clone was counted only a few times. This sequence joins TRBV7-2 and TRBJ2-1, with 12 bases fitting TRBD1. CDR1 is SGHTA and CDR2 is FQGNSA in the germline V gene. Trimming took 0 bases from V and 10 from J; bases not matched to a gene: 7. This CDR3 is built from 16 residues. The CDR3 DNA sequence: TGTGCCAGCAGCTTAGCGAGGGGACAGGGGGCGCAGGAGCAGTTCTTC. This encodes CASSLARGQGAQEQFF.

V is TRBV21-1 and J is TRBJ1-2; no DNA check was done on the table's D call, TRBD1. TRBV21-1 counts as a pseudogene. This CDR3 contains 15 residues. In DNA, the CDR3 is TGTGCCAGCAGCAAGGGGTCTCGACAGTTACAGGGCTACACCTTC. It specifies CASSKGSRQLQGYTF.

The sample holds a few counts of this clone. This chain connects TRBV18 to TRBJ1-1; D perhaps matches TRBD1 (5 bases). CDR3 length: 13 residues. Germline V lookup: CDR1 KGHSH, CDR2 LQKENI. V was clipped by 8 bases and J by 1 base, with 11 bases between them. Written as DNA, the CDR3 is TGTGCCAGCGGAAGGGGCGAGAACACTGAAGCTTTCTTT. Translated: CASGRGENTEAFF.

This chain links TRBV27 with TRBJ1-5; 7 bases align to TRBD1. V gave up 5 bases and J gave up 0 bases; unmatched junction bases: 13. This CDR3 comprises 18 residues. CDR1 MNHEY and CDR2 SMNVEV come from the germline V gene (reference sequence). For the CDR3, the DNA is TGTGCCAGCAGTACATCCGGGACAGCCCTCTATAGCAATCAGCCCCAGCATTTT. It encodes CASSTSGTALYSNQPQHF.

This rearrangement joins TRBV11-2 to TRBJ2-7, with 9 bases aligning to TRBD1. J gave up 2 bases and V 5 bases, and 10 bases lay outside the gene matches. From germline, CDR1 is SGHAT and CDR2 FQNNGV. There are 16 residues in the CDR3. This CDR3 is CASSANRGPPAYEQYF. In DNA form, the CDR3 reads TGTGCCAGCAGCGCGAACAGGGGGCCCCCCGCCTACGAGCAGTACTTC. Full variable domain (missing parts from reference TRBV11-2 and TRBJ2-7): EAGVAQSPRYKIIEKRQSVAFWCNPISGHATLYWYQQILGQGPKLLIQFQNNGVVDDSQLPKDRFSAERLKGVDSTLKIQPAKLEDSAVYLCASSANRGPPAYEQYFGPGTRLTVT.

The CDR3 DNA reads TGTGCCAGCTCACCAATGCAGGAATCCGACGAGCAGTACTTC. The encoded protein is CASSPMQESDEQYF. The rearrangement links TRBV18 to TRBJ2-7; D is uncertain. The CDR3 is 14 amino acids. From germline, CDR1 is KGHSH and CDR2 LQKENI. V was clipped by 2 bases and J by 5 bases, with 13 bases between them. Based on the CDR3 plus reference TRBV18 and TRBJ2-7, the full variable domain is NAGVMQNPRHLVRRRGQEARLRCSPMKGHSHVYWYRQLPEEGLKFMVYLQKENIIDESGMPKERFSAEFPKEGPSILRIQQVVRGDSAAYFCASSPMQESDEQYFGPGTRLTVT.

V is TRBV11-2 and J is TRBJ1-1; D not certain. CDR3 length: 16 residues. Germline values: CDR1 SGHAT, CDR2 FQNNGV. Trimming took off 5 bases at V and 1 base at J, with 17 bases between the two ends. The CDR3 sequence: CASSPRPEAKNTEAFF. In DNA form, the CDR3 reads TGTGCCAGCAGCCCCCGGCCAGAGGCTAAGAACACTGAAGCTTTCTTT.

The chain links TRBV27 to TRBJ2-7, with 9 positions matching TRBD2. The CDR3 consists of 14 residues. Germline V lookup: CDR1 MNHEY, CDR2 SMNVEV (reference sequence). Trimming cost V 6 bases and J 2 bases; bases outside gene matches: 5. DNA for the CDR3: TGTGCCAGCAGAATTGGCGGGGGGGCCTACGAGCAGTACTTC. Its translation is CASRIGGGAYEQYF.

The chain's CDR3 is CSATGTGAEKLFF. CDR3 in DNA: TGCAGCGCCACCGGGACAGGGGCGGAAAAACTGTTTTTT. The V call is TRBV29-1, the J call TRBJ1-4; 10 nucleotides align to TRBD1. CDR3 length: 13 residues. Trimming at V came to 7 bases and at J to 8 bases, leaving 7 bases not matched to a gene. Germline CDR1 SQVTM, CDR2 ANQGSEA. The full variable domain, in which reference TRBV29-1 and TRBJ1-4 provide the parts outside the CDR3, is SAVISQKPSRDICQRGTSLTIQCQVDSQVTMMFWYRQQPGQSLTLIATANQGSEATYESGFVIDKFPISRPNLTFSTLTVSNMSPEDSSIYLCSATGTGAEKLFFGSGTQLSVL.

This chain uses TRBV24-1 with TRBJ1-5; tentatively, D is TRBD1 (6 bases). V was trimmed by 6 bases and J by 7 bases, leaving 12 bases between them. Per germline, CDR1 KGHDR and CDR2 SFDVKD. The CDR3 loop spans 13 amino acids. Here the CDR3 DNA reads TGTGCCACCAGTCGGGGGGCAGGGCAGCCCCAGCATTTT. Translated, it gives CATSRGAGQPQHF.

The chain carries TRBV12-5 and TRBJ1-3; 8 bases fit TRBD1. Trimming took 6 bases from V and 2 from J; bases not matched to a gene: 3. Germline V gives CDR1 LGHNT, CDR2 FRNRAP. The CDR3 runs 14 residues. The CDR3 spells CASGTTGAGNTIYF. The CDR3 bases are TGTGCTAGTGGCACGACAGGGGCTGGAAACACCATATATTTT.

This CDR3 reads CAISDLGKGADQPQHF. CDR3 in DNA: TGTGCCATCAGTGATCTTGGGAAGGGAGCGGACCAGCCCCAGCATTTT. This chain joins TRBV10-3 and TRBJ1-5; D uncertain. The CDR3 is 16 amino acids. CDR1 is ENHRY and CDR2 is SYGVKD in the germline V gene. V was pared by 3 bases and J by 7 bases, with 19 bases between.

The chain joins TRBV29-1 to TRBJ2-2; D call uncertain. Germline V gene data show CDR1 as SQVTM and CDR2 as ANQGSEA. This CDR3 has 13 amino acids. V was shortened by 3 bases and J by 1 base, with 6 bases between the two germline ends. This CDR3 is CSVDRQNTGELFF. The CDR3 region has the DNA TGCAGCGTTGATCGACAGAACACCGGGGAGCTGTTTTTT.

The chain couples TRBV3-1 (or the pseudogene TRBV3-2) to TRBJ2-3; 10 bases map to TRBD2. The V and J ends lost 6 bases and 2 bases, in that order; junction bases with no gene match: 8. This CDR3 is built from 16 residues. Looked up from germline, CDR1 is LGHDT and CDR2 is YNNKEL (reference sequence). This chain's CDR3 is CASRLSSGGYTDTQYF. CDR3 sequence (DNA): TGTGCCAGCAGACTCTCTAGCGGGGGTTACACAGATACGCAGTATTTT.

This clone occurred once. This chain uses TRBV3-1 (or the pseudogene TRBV3-2) with TRBJ1-3; possibly TRBD1 for D (5 bases). Germline loops: CDR1 LGHDT, CDR2 YNNKEL (reference sequence). The CDR3 extends over 15 amino acids. V was pared by 0 bases and J by 4 bases, with 10 bases between. CDR3 bases: TGTGCCAGCAGCCAAGAGGGGGGGGGAGGAAACACCATATATTTT. Translated: CASSQEGGGGNTIYF.

This rearrangement joins TRBV3-1 (or the pseudogene TRBV3-2) to TRBJ2-4, with D uncertain. Germline CDR1 reads LGHDT; CDR2 reads YNNKEL (reference sequence). This CDR3 comprises 16 residues. Trimming removed 6 bases from V and 0 bases from J, with 15 bases in between. Written as DNA, the CDR3 is TGTGCCAGCAGATACAGTTGGAATCAAGCCAAAAACATTCAGTACTTC. Translating gives CASRYSWNQAKNIQYF.

This chain connects TRBV6-1 to TRBJ2-7; D is ambiguous. Germline CDR1 is MNHNS and CDR2 is SASEGT. Trimming removed 0 bases from V and 5 bases from J, with 11 bases in between. CDR3 size: 14 residues. This CDR3 is CASSEAPSIDEQYF. The CDR3 DNA is TGTGCCAGCAGTGAAGCGCCGAGTATCGACGAGCAGTACTTC.

This clone was observed once. The chain employs TRBV5-6 and TRBJ1-5; D is unresolved. Germline values: CDR1 SGHDT, CDR2 YYEEEE. Trimming took off 3 bases at V and 6 bases at J, with 22 bases between the two ends. The CDR3 runs to 17 residues. The CDR3 coding sequence is TGTGCCAGCAGCTACCACCTGGGAGACTCCGTGGTTCAGCCCCAGCATTTT. Translated, it gives CASSYHLGDSVVQPQHF.

The rearrangement joins TRBV19 to TRBJ1-1, with TRBD1 matching 10 bases. V was clipped by 6 bases and J by 7 bases; unmatched bases: 11. This CDR3 contains 15 residues. In germline, CDR1 is LNHDA, CDR2 SQIVND (reference sequence). The CDR3 coding sequence is TGTGCCAGTAGCCGCTTCGACAGGGGGCGAGGTGAAGCTTTCTTT. It translates to CASSRFDRGRGEAFF. Complete variable domain (other parts from reference TRBV19 and TRBJ1-1): DGGITQSPKYLFRKEGQNVTLSCEQNLNHDAMYWYRQDPGQGLRLIYYSQIVNDFQKGDIAEGYSVSREKKESFPLTVTSAQKNPTAFYLCASSRFDRGRGEAFFGQGTRLTVV.

The chain carries TRBV3-1 (or the pseudogene TRBV3-2) and TRBJ2-7; 7 nucleotides align to TRBD2. The CDR3 has 14 amino acids. The V gene's germline CDR1 is LGHDT and CDR2 YNNKEL (reference sequence). With V trimmed by 5 bases and J by 4 bases, 8 bases remained unmatched. CDR3 in amino acids: CASSFLGTKYEQYF. CDR3 DNA sequence: TGTGCCAGCAGCTTTCTAGGGACTAAATACGAGCAGTACTTC.

This chain uses TRBV19 with TRBJ1-1; D gene ambiguous. Trimming removed 1 base from V and 6 bases from J, with 6 bases in between. Per the germline V gene, CDR1 is LNHDA and CDR2 is SQIVND (reference sequence). The CDR3 is made up of 12 amino acids. CDR3 region: CASSIAGAEAFF. Written as DNA, the CDR3 is TGTGCCAGTAGTATAGCCGGGGCTGAAGCTTTCTTT.

The chain carries TRBV4-1 and TRBJ2-5, with D perhaps TRBD2 (5 bases). CDR1 MGHRA and CDR2 YSYEKL come from the germline V gene. The V end lost 1 base, the J end lost 1 base, and 16 bases lay between the germline ends. The CDR3 extends over 17 amino acids. CDR3 bases: TGCGCCAGCAGCCAAGGGACTCTACCTATGGGCCAAGAGACCCAGTACTTC. It is translated as CASSQGTLPMGQETQYF.

The chain uses TRBV7-2 and TRBJ2-3, with D perhaps matching TRBD2 (5 bases). Germline-derived CDR1 and CDR2 are SGHTA and FQGNSA. V was trimmed by 5 bases and J by 5 bases, leaving 8 bases between them. CDR3 size: 12 residues. CDR3 sequence (DNA): TGTGCCAGCAGCCACGGACTAGATACGCAGTATTTT. Translating it yields CASSHGLDTQYF.

This sequence joins TRBV5-8 and TRBJ1-6; possible D gene TRBD1, 6 bases. The V gene lost 7 bases and the J gene lost 8 bases, with 16 bases spanning the gap. Germline values: CDR1 SGHTS, CDR2 YDEGEE. The length of the CDR3 is 14 residues. The DNA for the CDR3 is TGTGCCAGCGAGTGGTCAGGGGTTTATTCACCCCTCCACTTT. It specifies CASEWSGVYSPLHF.